What follows describes a single TCR beta chain. The antigen remains undetermined. The libraries were made with immunoSEQ version 4 in survey mode. TCRdb's table, derived via immunoSEQ multiplex PCR, lists solely in-frame clones and lacks some. The repertoire has 35,000 to 45,000 clones, approximately 86% of them found once; the top ten carry approximately 1.3%. These data originate in a study of persistence of HIV-infected CD4 T cells. Study background: Suppressive ART had lasted a median of approximately 8 years. Anti-CD3/anti-CD28 beads activated more cells than antigen stimulation did.

Nonspecific anti-CD3/anti-CD28 bead stimulation represents the broad CD4+ T cell repertoire. Responding CD4+ T cells were sorted by upregulation of both CD40 ligand and CD69. Before stimulation, PBMCs underwent CD8+ T cell depletion. This TCR derives from an adult man with HIV who was CMV-seropositive. The source was CD4+ T cells sorted from PBMCs after 18-hour stimulation, collected from a patient who received antiretroviral therapy.

The CDR3 bases are TGTGCCAGCAGTTACTCGAGCAATAGACCAGATACGCAGTATTTT. It encodes CASSYSSNRPDTQYF. V and J are TRBV6-5 and TRBJ2-3; D unresolved. This CDR3 contains 15 residues. Germline V CDR1 and CDR2: MNHEY, SVGAGI. Trimming took 0 bases from V and 4 from J, leaving 11 bases between them.